This T cell receptor (beta chain) was sequenced in a study of CXCR3-negative and CXCR3-positive naive CD8 T cells. Investigators sorted each CD8+ T cell subset in triplicate, taking under 350,000 cells each time. Naive CD8+ T lymphocytes were specified as CD45RO-CCR7+CD27+CD95-. Overall study findings and caveats: More hydrophobic TRB CDR3s occurred in CXCR3-positive than in CXCR3-negative naive cells. The study found comparably high diversity in both naive subsets and much lower diversity in memory CD8+ cells.

Turning to this clonotype: Its antigen is still unknown.

The study made its TRB cDNA libraries by 5' RACE, adding UMI labels. TCRdb re-called the 5' RACE reads and gives one entry per CDR3 protein, without DNA. The sample has about 110,000 distinct CDR3 sequences, and its top ten clones hold 0.3% to 0.45%. Material for sequencing was naive CXCR3+ CD8+ T cells from blood. The subset was: CD45RO-CCR7+CD27+CD95- naive CD8+ T cells expressing CXCR3 (TNR3+). This sequence was found in a human donor in good health. Some clones in this sample may be carry-over from other donors' samples.

The chain's CDR3 is CASSYTGTGAYEQYF. The V and J genes are TRBV5-1 and TRBJ2-7; TCRdb's D gene call, TRBD1, goes unchecked for lack of DNA. The V gene's germline CDR1 is SGHRS and CDR2 YFSETQ. The CDR3 runs 15 residues.